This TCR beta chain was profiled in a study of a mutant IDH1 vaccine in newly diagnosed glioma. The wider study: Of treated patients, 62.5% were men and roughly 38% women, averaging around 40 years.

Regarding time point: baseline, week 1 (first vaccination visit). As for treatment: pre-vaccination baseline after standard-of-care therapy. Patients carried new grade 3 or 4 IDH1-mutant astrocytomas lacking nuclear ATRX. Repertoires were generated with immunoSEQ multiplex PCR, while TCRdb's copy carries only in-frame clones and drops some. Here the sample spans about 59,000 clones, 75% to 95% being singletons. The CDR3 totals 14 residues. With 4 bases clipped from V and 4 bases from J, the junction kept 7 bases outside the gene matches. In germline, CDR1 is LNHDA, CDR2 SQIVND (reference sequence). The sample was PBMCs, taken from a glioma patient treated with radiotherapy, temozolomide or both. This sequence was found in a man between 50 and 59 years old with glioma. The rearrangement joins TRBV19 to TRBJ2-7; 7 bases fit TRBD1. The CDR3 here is CASSKLGQLYEQYF. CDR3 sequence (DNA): TGTGCCAGTAGTAAGTTGGGACAGTTATACGAGCAGTACTTC.